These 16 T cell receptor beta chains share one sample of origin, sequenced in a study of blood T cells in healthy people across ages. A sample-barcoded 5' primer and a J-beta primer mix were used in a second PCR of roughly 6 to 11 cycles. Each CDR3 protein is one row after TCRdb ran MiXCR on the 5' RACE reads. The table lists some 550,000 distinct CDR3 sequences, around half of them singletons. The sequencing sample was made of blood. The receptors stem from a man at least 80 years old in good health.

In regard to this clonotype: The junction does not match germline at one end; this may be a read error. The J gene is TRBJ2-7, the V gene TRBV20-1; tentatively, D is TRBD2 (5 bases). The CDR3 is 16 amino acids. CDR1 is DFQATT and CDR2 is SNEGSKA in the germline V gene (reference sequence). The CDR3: CSGRPSDAGHSYEQYF. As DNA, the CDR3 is TGCAGTGGTAGACCGAGCGACGCGGGCCACTCCTACGAGCAGTACTTC.

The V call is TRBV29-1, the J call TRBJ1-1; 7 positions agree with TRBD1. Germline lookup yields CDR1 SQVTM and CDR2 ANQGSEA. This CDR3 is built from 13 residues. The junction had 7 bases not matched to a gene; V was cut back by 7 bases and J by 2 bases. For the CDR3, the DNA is TGCAGCGGCAACCGGGACAGTAACACTGAAGCTTTCTTT. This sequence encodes CSGNRDSNTEAFF. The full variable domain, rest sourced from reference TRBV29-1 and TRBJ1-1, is SAVISQKPSRDICQRGTSLTIQCQVDSQVTMMFWYRQQPGQSLTLIATANQGSEATYESGFVIDKFPISRPNLTFSTLTVSNMSPEDSSIYLCSGNRDSNTEAFFGQGTRLTVV.

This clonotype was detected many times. The CDR3 sequence: CASSYIKAGRGWEQYF. The DNA for the CDR3 is TGTGCCAGCAGTTACATAAAGGCAGGGAGAGGGTGGGAGCAGTACTTC. The genes are TRBV6-5 and TRBJ2-7, with D perhaps given as TRBD1 or TRBD2 (5 bases each). Per the germline V gene, CDR1 is MNHEY and CDR2 is SVGAGI. This CDR3 is built from 16 residues. V was clipped by 2 bases and J by 7 bases, with 21 bases between them.

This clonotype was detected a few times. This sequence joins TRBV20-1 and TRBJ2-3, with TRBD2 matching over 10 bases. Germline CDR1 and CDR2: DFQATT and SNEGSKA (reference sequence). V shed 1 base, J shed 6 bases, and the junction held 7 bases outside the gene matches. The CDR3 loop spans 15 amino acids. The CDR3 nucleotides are TGCAGTGCTAGAGTCGGGCTAGCGGGGGCCGATACGCAGTATTTT. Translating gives CSARVGLAGADTQYF.

CDR3 in amino acids: CSARPFSEGTYEQYF. The CDR3 coding sequence is TGCAGTGCTAGACCTTTTAGCGAGGGAACATACGAGCAGTACTTC. This chain connects TRBV20-1 to TRBJ2-7, with D perhaps matching TRBD2 (5 bases). V was pared by 2 bases and J by 4 bases, with 18 bases between. The CDR3 has 15 residues. Germline V gene lookup returns CDR1 DFQATT and CDR2 SNEGSKA (reference sequence).

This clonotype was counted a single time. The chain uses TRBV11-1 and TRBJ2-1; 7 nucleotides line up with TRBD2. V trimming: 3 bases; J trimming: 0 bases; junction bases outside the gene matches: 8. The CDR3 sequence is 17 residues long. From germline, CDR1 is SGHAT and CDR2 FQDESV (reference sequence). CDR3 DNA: TGTGCCAGCAGCTTTCCGTTTCGGACTAGCTCCTACAATGAGCAGTTCTTC. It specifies CASSFPFRTSSYNEQFF.

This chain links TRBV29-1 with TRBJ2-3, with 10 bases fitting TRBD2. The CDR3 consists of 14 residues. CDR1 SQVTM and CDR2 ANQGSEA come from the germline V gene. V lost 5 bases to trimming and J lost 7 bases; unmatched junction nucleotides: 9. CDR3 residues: CSVSSAGGLYTQYF. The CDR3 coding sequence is TGCAGCGTTTCATCAGCGGGGGGGCTTTATACGCAGTATTTT.

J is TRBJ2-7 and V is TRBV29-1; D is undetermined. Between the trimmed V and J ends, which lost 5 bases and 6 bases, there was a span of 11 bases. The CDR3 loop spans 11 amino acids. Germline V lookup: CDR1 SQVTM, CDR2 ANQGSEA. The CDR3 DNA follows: TGCAGCGTTACCCAAACAGCCGAGCAGTACTTC. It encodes CSVTQTAEQYF.

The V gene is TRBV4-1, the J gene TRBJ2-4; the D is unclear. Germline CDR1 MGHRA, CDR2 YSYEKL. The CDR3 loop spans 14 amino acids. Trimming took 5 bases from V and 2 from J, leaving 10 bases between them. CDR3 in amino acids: CASSGVRSKNIQYF. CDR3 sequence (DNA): TGCGCCAGCAGCGGCGTCCGCTCCAAAAACATTCAGTACTTC.

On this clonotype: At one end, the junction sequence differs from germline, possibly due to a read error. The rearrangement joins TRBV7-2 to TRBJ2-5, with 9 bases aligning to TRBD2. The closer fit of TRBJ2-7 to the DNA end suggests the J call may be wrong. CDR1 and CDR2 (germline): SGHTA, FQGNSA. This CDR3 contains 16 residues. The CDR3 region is CAGSLVAGGPLGEQYF. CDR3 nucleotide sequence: TGTGCCGGCAGCTTAGTGGCGGGAGGGCCGTTGGGCGAGCAGTACTTC.

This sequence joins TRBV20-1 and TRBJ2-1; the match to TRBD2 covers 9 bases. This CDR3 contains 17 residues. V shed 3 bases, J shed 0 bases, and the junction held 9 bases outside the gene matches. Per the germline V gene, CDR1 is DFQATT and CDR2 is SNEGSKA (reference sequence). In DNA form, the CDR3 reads TGCAGTGCTAGTGGGGTAGCGGGAGACCTCTCCTACAATGAGCAGTTCTTC. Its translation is CSASGVAGDLSYNEQFF.

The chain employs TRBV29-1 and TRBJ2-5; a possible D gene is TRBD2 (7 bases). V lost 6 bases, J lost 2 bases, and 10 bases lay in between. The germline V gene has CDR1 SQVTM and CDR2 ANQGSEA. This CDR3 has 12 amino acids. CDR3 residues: CSVKGGQETQYF. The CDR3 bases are TGCAGCGTCAAGGGGGGGCAAGAGACCCAGTACTTC.

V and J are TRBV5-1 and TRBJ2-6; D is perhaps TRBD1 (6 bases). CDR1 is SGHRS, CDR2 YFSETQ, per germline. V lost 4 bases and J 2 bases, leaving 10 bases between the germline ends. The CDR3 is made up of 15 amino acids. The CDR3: CASSGSGAGANVLTF. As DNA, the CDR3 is TGCGCCAGCAGCGGTTCAGGGGCTGGGGCCAACGTCCTGACTTTC. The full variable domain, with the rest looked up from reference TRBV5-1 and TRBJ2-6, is KAGVTQTPRYLIKTRGQQVTLSCSPISGHRSVSWYQQTPGQGLQFLFEYFSETQRNKGNFPGRFSGRQFSNSRSEMNVSTLELGDSALYLCASSGSGAGANVLTFGAGSRLTVL.

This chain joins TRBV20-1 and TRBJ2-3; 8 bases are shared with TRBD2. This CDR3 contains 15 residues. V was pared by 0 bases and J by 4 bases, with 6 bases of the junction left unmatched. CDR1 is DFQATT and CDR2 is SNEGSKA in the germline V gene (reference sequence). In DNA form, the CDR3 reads TGCAGTGCTAGAGATCACGGGAGGGCCGCAGATACGCAGTATTTT. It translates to CSARDHGRAADTQYF.

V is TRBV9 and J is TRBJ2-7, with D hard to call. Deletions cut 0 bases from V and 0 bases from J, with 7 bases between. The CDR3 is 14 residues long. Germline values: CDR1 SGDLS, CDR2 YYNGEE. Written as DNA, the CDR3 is TGTGCCAGCAGCGTAGCAGCGACCTCCTACGAGCAGTACTTC. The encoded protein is CASSVAATSYEQYF.

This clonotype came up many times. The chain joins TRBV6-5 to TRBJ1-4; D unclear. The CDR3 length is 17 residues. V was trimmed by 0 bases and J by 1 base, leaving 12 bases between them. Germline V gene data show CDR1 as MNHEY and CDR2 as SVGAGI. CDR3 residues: CASSYSRVVGTNEKLFF. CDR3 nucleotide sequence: TGTGCCAGCAGTTACTCTCGGGTAGTGGGAACTAATGAAAAACTGTTTTTT.